The 24 T cell receptor beta chains reported below all come from one sample, sequenced in a study of T-cell memory formation after mild COVID-19. TCRdb reprocessed the 5' RACE reads with MiXCR, giving one entry per CDR3 protein. The sample holds about 430,000 distinct CDR3 sequences, roughly 18% seen once. The sequenced sample consisted of PBMCs or a T cell subset sorted from them (not recorded which). These receptors came from a man between 18 and 35 years old who had mild COVID-19 (a few samples of this study predate the infection). Cell type and time point are not known.

This clonotype was seen only a few times. J is TRBJ1-6 and V is TRBV20-1; possibly TRBD1 for D (5 bases). The CDR3 loop spans 13 amino acids. Trimming took 6 bases from V and 6 from J, leaving 12 bases between them. Germline CDR1 and CDR2: DFQATT and SNEGSKA (reference sequence). The CDR3: CSAIRDGNSPLHF. The CDR3 bases are TGCAGTGCCATCCGGGACGGTAATTCACCCCTCCACTTT.

This chain uses TRBV7-2 with TRBJ2-7, with a possible D match to TRBD2 (6 bases). The CDR3 is 16 residues long. Trimming took off 5 bases at V and 3 bases at J, with 20 bases between the two ends. Germline V CDR1 and CDR2: SGHTA, FQGNSA. The CDR3 reads CASSPRRGLDGYEQYF. DNA for the CDR3: TGTGCCAGCAGCCCCCGTCGGGGACTGGATGGCTACGAGCAGTACTTC.

This clonotype has only a few counts. CDR3 loop: CASSQDHNSGNTIYF. The DNA for the CDR3 is TGCGCCAGCAGCCAAGATCATAACTCTGGAAACACCATATATTTT. The chain carries TRBV4-3 and TRBJ1-3, with unresolved D. The CDR3 is 15 residues long. CDR1 LGHNA and CDR2 YSLEER come from the germline V gene. Trimming took off 0 bases at V and 0 bases at J, with 6 bases between the two ends.

This clonotype was counted between two and nine times. The chain carries TRBV20-1 and TRBJ2-1; D might be TRBD1 (7 bases). The CDR3 length is 12 residues. Trimming took 3 bases from V and 15 from J, leaving 18 bases between them. Germline CDR1 is DFQATT and CDR2 is SNEGSKA (reference sequence). CDR3: CSARRRDSEMFF. CDR3 in DNA: TGCAGTGCTAGGAGGCGGGACAGCGAGATGTTCTTC.

The CDR3 spells CASSFLPRDYGYTF. The CDR3 DNA follows: TGTGCCAGCAGTTTCTTGCCCAGGGACTATGGCTACACCTTC. The chain uses TRBV12-3 or TRBV12-4 and TRBJ1-2, with D tentatively TRBD1 (5 bases). Between the trimmed V and J ends, which lost 3 bases and 3 bases, there was a span of 11 bases. This CDR3 has 14 amino acids.

This chain connects TRBV25-1 to TRBJ2-2, with a tentative D call TRBD2 (5 bases). V was pared by 8 bases and J by 4 bases, with 11 bases between. Germline CDR1 is MGHDK and CDR2 is SYGVNS. This CDR3 has 13 residues. The CDR3 here is CASRLRGTGELFF. CDR3 sequence (DNA): TGTGCCAGCCGACTTCGGGGCACCGGGGAGCTGTTTTTT.

The chain employs TRBV2 and TRBJ2-1; tentative D call: TRBD1 (5 bases). Germline loops: CDR1 SNHLY, CDR2 FYNNEI. Trimming removed 5 bases from V and 5 bases from J, with 10 bases in between. The length of the CDR3 is 13 residues. CDR3 sequence (DNA): TGTGCCAGCAGTCTCGACAGAAACAATGAGCAGTTCTTC. Protein sequence: CASSLDRNNEQFF.

The chain links TRBV5-1 to TRBJ2-5; D ambiguous. The V end was cut by 0 bases, the J end by 3 bases, with 9 bases between. Germline assignment: CDR1 SGHRS and CDR2 YFSETQ. CDR3 size: 14 residues. The CDR3 spells CASSLGQSKETQYF. The CDR3 bases are TGCGCCAGCAGCTTGGGCCAGTCAAAAGAGACCCAGTACTTC.

V is TRBV4-1 and J is TRBJ1-1; 7 nucleotides line up with TRBD1. Losses at the gene ends were 2 bases for V and 3 bases for J; bases not matched to a gene: 9. Germline V lookup: CDR1 MGHRA, CDR2 YSYEKL. The CDR3 length is 16 residues. CDR3 in amino acids: CASSQSGRGDDTEAFF. In DNA, the CDR3 is TGCGCCAGCAGCCAAAGTGGCAGGGGGGACGACACTGAAGCTTTCTTT.

This clonotype was picked up a small number of times. This chain connects TRBV9 to TRBJ2-5; 8 bases are a match to TRBD1. This CDR3 is built from 16 residues. Germline V gene data show CDR1 as SGDLS and CDR2 as YYNGEE. With 4 bases clipped from V and 6 bases from J, the junction kept 14 bases outside the gene matches. CDR3 protein: CASSPRDSGGAKTQYF. The CDR3 bases are TGTGCCAGCAGCCCCCGGGACTCAGGGGGCGCGAAGACCCAGTACTTC.

This sequence joins TRBV5-5 and TRBJ2-2; 8 positions match TRBD2. From germline, CDR1 is SGHKS and CDR2 YYEKEE (reference sequence). This CDR3 region has 18 residues. V was pared by 4 bases and J by 4 bases, with 15 bases of the junction left unmatched. CDR3 sequence (DNA): TGTGCCAGCAGCCGGAGGGGGGAAGCGGGGGCCATCACCGGGGAGCTGTTTTTT. It codes for CASSRRGEAGAITGELFF.

The V and J genes are TRBV20-1 and TRBJ2-3; D not resolved. Per germline, CDR1 DFQATT and CDR2 SNEGSKA (reference sequence). V lost 6 bases to trimming and J lost 1 base, with 11 bases between them. The CDR3 consists of 13 residues. Written as DNA, the CDR3 is TGCAGTGCGGGTCCCGAGGGCACAGATACGCAGTATTTT. It encodes CSAGPEGTDTQYF.

The rearrangement uses TRBV7-9 and TRBJ1-5, with D possibly being TRBD1 (6 bases). Germline-derived CDR1 and CDR2 are SEHNR and FQNEAQ (reference sequence). The CDR3 loop spans 15 amino acids. V was clipped by 5 bases and J by 7 bases, with 18 bases between them. CDR3 sequence reads: CASSPPGGGEQPQHF. The CDR3 DNA follows: TGTGCCAGCAGCCCCCCCGGGGGGGGCGAGCAGCCCCAGCATTTT. Looking up the rest from reference TRBV7-9 and TRBJ1-5 gives the full variable domain: DTGVSQNPRHKITKRGQNVTFRCDPISEHNRLYWYRQTLGQGPEFLTYFQNEAQLEKSRLLSDRFSAERPKGSFSTLEIQRTEQGDSAMYLCASSPPGGGEQPQHFGDGTRLSIL.

The rearrangement uses TRBV7-8 and TRBJ2-6; maybe TRBD2 (5 bases). Germline CDR1 and CDR2: SGHVS and FQNEAQ. The CDR3 is 15 amino acids. With 5 bases removed from V and 0 bases from J, the gap between germline ends came to 8 bases. Here the CDR3 DNA reads TGTGCCAGCAGCATCGGGATCTCTGGGGCCAACGTCCTGACTTTC. Its translation is CASSIGISGANVLTF.

In this sample, this clonotype turned up a few times. The V gene is TRBV4-1, the J gene TRBJ1-1; the match to TRBD1 covers 7 bases. The germline gives CDR1 MGHRA, CDR2 YSYEKL. The CDR3 consists of 15 residues. V shed 4 bases and J 0 bases; nucleotides not matched to a gene: 5. DNA of the CDR3: TGCGCCAGCAGCCCTCCGGGACAGTTGAACACTGAAGCTTTCTTT. This encodes CASSPPGQLNTEAFF.

This chain connects TRBV7-9 to TRBJ2-3, with a possible D match to TRBD2 (5 bases). Trimming left V 0 bases short and J 3 bases short, with 10 bases between. Germline CDR1 is SEHNR and CDR2 is FQNEAQ (reference sequence). The CDR3 covers 15 residues. This CDR3 reads CASSLAPGVTDTQYF. The CDR3 DNA reads as TGTGCCAGCAGCTTAGCGCCCGGGGTTACAGATACGCAGTATTTT.

This chain connects TRBV5-1 to TRBJ2-7; D is perhaps TRBD1 (6 bases). Between the trimmed V and J ends, which lost 6 bases and 2 bases, there was a span of 15 bases. Per the germline V gene, CDR1 is SGHRS and CDR2 is YFSETQ. This CDR3 has 14 residues. The CDR3 loop reads CASKSPGHPYEQYF. CDR3 in DNA: TGCGCCAGCAAAAGCCCGGGACACCCCTACGAGCAGTACTTC.

Many counts were recorded for this clonotype. The rearrangement uses TRBV4-3 and TRBJ1-2; no clear D. Germline CDR1 and CDR2: LGHNA and YSLEER. Between the trimmed V and J ends, which lost 0 bases and 4 bases, there was a span of 9 bases. The CDR3 covers 14 residues. The DNA of the CDR3 is TGCGCCAGCAGCCAAGAACGGTGGACCTATGGCTACACCTTC. Translating it yields CASSQERWTYGYTF.

The chain links TRBV3-1 to TRBJ1-5, with D unclear. The CDR3 length is 15 residues. Trimming took 5 bases from V and 0 from J, leaving 11 bases between them. Germline loops: CDR1 LGHDT, CDR2 YNNKEL (reference sequence). The CDR3 DNA follows: TGTGCCAGCAGCGGAGAAGGGCATAGCAATCAGCCCCAGCATTTT. Protein: CASSGEGHSNQPQHF.

This clonotype has a handful of counts. CDR3 in amino acids: CASSLSMGRSYGYTF. CDR3 DNA sequence: TGTGCCAGCAGTTTAAGTATGGGCAGGAGCTATGGCTACACCTTC. The chain uses TRBV12-3 or TRBV12-4 and TRBJ1-2; D gene unclear. The CDR3 is 15 residues long. Trimming pared 2 bases from V and 4 bases from J, leaving 14 bases between.

Ten or more counts support this clonotype. The chain uses TRBV5-1 and TRBJ2-7; D is perhaps TRBD1 (6 bases). The germline CDR1 and CDR2 sequences are SGHRS and YFSETQ. V was clipped by 0 bases and J by 1 base, with 11 bases between them. The CDR3 sequence is 15 residues long. CDR3 coding DNA: TGCGCCAGCAGCTTGGCCTCAGGGGAATCCTACGAGCAGTACTTC. Protein: CASSLASGESYEQYF.

The chain uses TRBV4-3 and TRBJ1-1; D gene unclear. Deletions cut 0 bases from V and 6 bases from J, with 11 bases between. This CDR3 comprises 14 residues. Germline loops: CDR1 LGHNA, CDR2 YSLEER. CDR3: CASSQDRWAAEAFF. The CDR3 DNA follows: TGCGCCAGCAGCCAAGACCGGTGGGCGGCTGAAGCTTTCTTT.

A few counts support this clonotype. The chain combines TRBV6-2 or TRBV6-3 with TRBJ1-1; 7 bases map to TRBD1. Trimming removed 0 bases from V and 4 bases from J; junction bases left unmatched: 5. CDR1 is MNHEY and CDR2 is SVGEGT in the germline V gene. The CDR3 covers 15 residues. The CDR3 reads CASSYSNPGGTEAFF. CDR3 DNA sequence: TGTGCCAGCAGTTACTCGAATCCAGGGGGCACTGAAGCTTTCTTT.

Only a few counts were recorded for this clonotype. The chain uses TRBV7-9 and TRBJ1-4; 9 nucleotides match TRBD1. The V and J ends lost 1 base and 5 bases, in that order; junction bases with no gene match: 11. The length of the CDR3 is 18 residues. Germline lookup yields CDR1 SEHNR and CDR2 FQNEAQ (reference sequence). This chain's CDR3 is CASSLDWRPGQGNEKLFF. In nucleotides, the CDR3 is TGTGCCAGCAGCTTAGACTGGAGGCCGGGACAGGGAAATGAAAAACTGTTTTTT.